This T cell receptor (beta chain) came from a study of T cells in localized non-small cell lung cancer. General study points: Only one tumor region was sequenced, so heterogeneity remains possible. Longer overall survival was linked to higher blood T cell density. Uninvolved adjacent lung showed the highest T cell clonality, exceeding tumor. Turning up in adjacent lung were a median around 58 of the top 100 tumor clones.

Assay used: immunoSEQ multiplex PCR; TCRdb lists only in-frame clones, some missing. The data show roughly 30,000 clones, about 90% seen once. About this clone: What it recognizes is unknown.

CDR1 is MDHEN and CDR2 is SYDVKM in the germline V gene. V shed 2 bases and J 4 bases; nucleotides not matched to a gene: 6. The CDR3 runs to 15 residues. Sequenced here: peripheral blood mononuclear cells, sampled before any cancer treatment. The clonotype originates from a woman aged 40-70 years with stage III lung adenocarcinoma. V is TRBV28 and J is TRBJ1-2, with TRBD1 matching over 8 bases. The CDR3, as DNA: TGTGCCAGCAGTTTAGAGGCAGGGGGCAGCTATGGCTACACCTTC. Its protein is CASSLEAGGSYGYTF.